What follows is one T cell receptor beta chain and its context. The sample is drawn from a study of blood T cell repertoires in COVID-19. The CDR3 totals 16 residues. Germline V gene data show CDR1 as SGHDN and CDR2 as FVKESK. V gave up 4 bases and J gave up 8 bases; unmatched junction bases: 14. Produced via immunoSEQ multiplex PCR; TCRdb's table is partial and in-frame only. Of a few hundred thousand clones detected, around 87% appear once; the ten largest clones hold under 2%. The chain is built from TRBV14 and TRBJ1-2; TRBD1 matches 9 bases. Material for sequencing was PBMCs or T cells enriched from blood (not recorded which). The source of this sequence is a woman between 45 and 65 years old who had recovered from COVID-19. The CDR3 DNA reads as TGTGCCAGCAGCCTAATAACCACAGGGGGCACGTCGGGCTACACCTTC. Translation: CASSLITTGGTSGYTF.